Reported below is one T cell receptor beta chain. In the study's own analysis: Estimates of nucleated cell counts were drawn from the amplification of reference gene primers. The method was immunoSEQ multiplex PCR; TCRdb's version includes in-frame clones alone and lacks a portion of them. The DNA gave D and trimming, while V, J and clone size come from that table. The sample shows under 150,000 clones, approximately 80% of them seen only once. This entry comes from a study of blood T cell repertoires in COVID-19. As for the study in general: Some COVID-19 samples were acute and others convalescent; all came from the United States, Italy and Spain.

Germline values: CDR1 SNHLY, CDR2 FYNNEI. The V and J ends lost 9 bases and 3 bases respectively, with 9 bases between them. This CDR3 contains 11 residues. The source is a human donor in a cohort sampled during active COVID-19. What was sequenced was peripheral blood. This chain connects TRBV2 to TRBJ2-7; D gene uncertain. In DNA, the CDR3 is TGTGCCAGTCAATACAGCTACGAGCAGTACTTC. It is translated as CASQYSYEQYF.